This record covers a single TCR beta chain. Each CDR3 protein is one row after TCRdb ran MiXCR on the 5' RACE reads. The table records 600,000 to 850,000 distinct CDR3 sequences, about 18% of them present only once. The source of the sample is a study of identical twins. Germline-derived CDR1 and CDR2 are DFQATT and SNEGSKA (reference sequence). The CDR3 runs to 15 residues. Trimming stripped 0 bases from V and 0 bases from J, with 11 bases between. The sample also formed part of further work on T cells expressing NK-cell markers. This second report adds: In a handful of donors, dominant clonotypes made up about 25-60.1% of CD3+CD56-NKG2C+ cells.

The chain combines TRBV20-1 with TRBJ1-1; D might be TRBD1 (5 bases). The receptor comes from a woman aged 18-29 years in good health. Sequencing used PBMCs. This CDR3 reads CSARDRGQLNTEAFF. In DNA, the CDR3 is TGCAGTGCTAGAGATCGTGGACAATTGAACACTGAAGCTTTCTTT.